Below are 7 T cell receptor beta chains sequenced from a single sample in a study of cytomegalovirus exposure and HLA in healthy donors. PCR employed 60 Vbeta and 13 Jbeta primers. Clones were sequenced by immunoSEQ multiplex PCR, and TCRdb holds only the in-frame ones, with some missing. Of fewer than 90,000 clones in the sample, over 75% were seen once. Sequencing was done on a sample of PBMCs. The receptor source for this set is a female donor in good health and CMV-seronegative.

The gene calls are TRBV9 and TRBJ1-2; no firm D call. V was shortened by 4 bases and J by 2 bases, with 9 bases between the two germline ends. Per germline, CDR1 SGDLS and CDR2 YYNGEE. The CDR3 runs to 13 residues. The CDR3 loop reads CASSPEGNYGYTF. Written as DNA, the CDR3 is TGTGCCAGCAGCCCCGAGGGAAACTATGGCTACACCTTC. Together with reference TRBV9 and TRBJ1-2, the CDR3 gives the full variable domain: DSGVTQTPKHLITATGQRVTLRCSPRSGDLSVYWYQQSLDQGLQFLIQYYNGEERAKGNILERFSAQQFPDLHSELNLSSLELGDSALYFCASSPEGNYGYTFGSGTRLTVV.

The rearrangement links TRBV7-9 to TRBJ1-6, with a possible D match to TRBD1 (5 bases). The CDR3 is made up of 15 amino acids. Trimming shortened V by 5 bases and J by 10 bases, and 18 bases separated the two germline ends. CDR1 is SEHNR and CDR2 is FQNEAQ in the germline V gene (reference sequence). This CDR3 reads CASSLPGREGSPLHF. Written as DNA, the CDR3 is TGTGCCAGCAGCCTCCCGGGCAGGGAGGGATCACCCCTCCACTTT.

The CDR3 spells CATSRSLTDSGSPLHF. The CDR3 bases are TGTGCCACCAGCAGATCCTTAACAGATAGTGGTTCACCCCTCCACTTT. The chain uses TRBV15 and TRBJ1-6, with D unresolved. Trimming left V 2 bases short and J 9 bases short, with 17 bases between. CDR1 is LNHNV and CDR2 is YYDKDF in the germline V gene (reference sequence). This CDR3 spans 16 amino acids.

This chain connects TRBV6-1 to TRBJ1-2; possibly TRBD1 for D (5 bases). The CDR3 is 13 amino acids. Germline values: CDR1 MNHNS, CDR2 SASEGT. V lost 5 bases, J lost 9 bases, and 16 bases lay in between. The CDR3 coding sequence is TGTGCCAGCAGTTCCGACAGTTTTTCGAGCTACACCTTC. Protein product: CASSSDSFSSYTF.

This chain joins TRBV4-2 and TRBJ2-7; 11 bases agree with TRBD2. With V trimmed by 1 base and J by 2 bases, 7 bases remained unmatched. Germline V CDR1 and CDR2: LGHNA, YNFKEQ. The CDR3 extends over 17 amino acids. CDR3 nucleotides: TGTGCCAGCAGCCAAGGCCCCCTAGCGGGAGGACCCTACGAGCAGTACTTC. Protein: CASSQGPLAGGPYEQYF.

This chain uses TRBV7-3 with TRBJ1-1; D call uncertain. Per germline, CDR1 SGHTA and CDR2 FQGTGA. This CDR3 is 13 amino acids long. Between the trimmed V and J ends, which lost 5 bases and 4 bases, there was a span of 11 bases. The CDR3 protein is CASSKEGGTEAFF. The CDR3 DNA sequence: TGTGCCAGCAGCAAAGAGGGCGGCACTGAAGCTTTCTTT. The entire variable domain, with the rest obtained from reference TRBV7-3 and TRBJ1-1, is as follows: GAGVSQTPSNKVTEKGKYVELRCDPISGHTALYWYRQSLGQGPEFLIYFQGTGAADDSGLPNDRFFAVRPEGSVSTLKIQRTERGDSAVYLCASSKEGGTEAFFGQGTRLTVV.

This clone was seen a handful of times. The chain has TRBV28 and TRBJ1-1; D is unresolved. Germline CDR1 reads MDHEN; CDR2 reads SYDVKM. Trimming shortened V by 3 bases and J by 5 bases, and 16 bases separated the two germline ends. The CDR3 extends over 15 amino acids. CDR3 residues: CASSLIGIGGTEAFF. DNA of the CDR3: TGTGCCAGCAGTTTGATAGGGATCGGAGGTACTGAAGCTTTCTTT.